This TCR beta chain is from a study of OX40 agonist ivuxolimab in advanced cancers. TCRdb's copy holds only in-frame clones and misses some; the assay was immunoSEQ multiplex PCR. Of around 41,000 clones in the sample, approximately 90% were seen once. As regards this clone: No antigen is known for it.

Overall study results and limits: The antigen specificity of the peripheral T cells (those that were expanded) was not determined. The CD4+ and CD8+ T cells in the blood had expanded clonally by week 6 at 0.1 to 3.0 mg/kg.

The source was CD4+ or CD8+ T cells sorted from blood, collected in a trial of the OX40 agonist ivuxolimab. This receptor was identified in an adult with an advanced solid tumor such as melanoma, head and neck, liver or kidney cancer.

The DNA for the CDR3 is TGCGCCAGCAGCTTGAGGGTAGGGGACGAGCAGTACTTC. Its protein is CASSLRVGDEQYF. This rearrangement joins TRBV5-1 to TRBJ2-7, with D possibly TRBD1 on 5 matching bases. Germline V lookup: CDR1 SGHRS, CDR2 YFSETQ. The CDR3 has 13 amino acids. Trimming shortened V by 1 base and J by 5 bases, and 10 bases separated the two germline ends. Full variable domain (remainder filled in from reference TRBV5-1 and TRBJ2-7): KAGVTQTPRYLIKTRGQQVTLSCSPISGHRSVSWYQQTPGQGLQFLFEYFSETQRNKGNFPGRFSGRQFSNSRSEMNVSTLELGDSALYLCASSLRVGDEQYFGPGTRLTVT.